The T cell receptor (beta chain) described here comes from a study of T cells after yellow fever vaccination. This clonotype has only a few counts. The antigen is unknown. The 5'RACE template-switching step produced TCR cDNA and added a universal primer site and UMIs. Using its own MiXCR run on the 5' RACE reads, TCRdb lists one record per CDR3 protein. The sample gives about 110,000 distinct CDR3 sequences, 6.5% to 9% of which show up once; over 25% is in the top ten. In germline, CDR1 is SNHLY, CDR2 FYNNEI. The CDR3 contains 14 residues. Trimming stripped 7 bases from V and 5 bases from J, with 15 bases between. Broader study findings: Reappearing after the booster were most of the clones from primary vaccination (roughly 95% CD4, 85% to 90% CD8).

The sequence derives from a man aged 30 to 45 who received the YFV17D yellow fever vaccine. V is TRBV2 and J is TRBJ2-1; perhaps TRBD1 as D (5 bases). The material was CD8+ T cells sorted from PBMCs, obtained 45 days after the yellow fever booster vaccination. CDR3 sequence (DNA): TGTGCCAGCATTGGCAGGGATCGCGACAATGAGCAGTTCTTC. Protein product: CASIGRDRDNEQFF.